Below, 28 T cell receptor beta chains from the same sample are listed, as sequenced in a study of blood T cell repertoires in COVID-19. Generated by immunoSEQ multiplex PCR, the TCRdb table keeps only in-frame clones and is missing some. The sample contains about 140,000 clones, roughly four fifths of which appear only once. The sample comprised peripheral blood. These receptors were taken from a woman aged 80 or over with active or convalescent COVID-19.

This clone was counted once. J is TRBJ2-5 and V is TRBV10-2; D is uncertain. CDR3 size: 14 residues. Deletions cut 7 bases from V and 4 bases from J, with 16 bases between. The V gene's germline CDR1 is WSHSY and CDR2 SAAADI. For the CDR3, the DNA is TGCGCCAGCACCCCCCGAGGCACCCGAGAGACCCAGTACTTC. Residues: CASTPRGTRETQYF.

The chain links TRBV2 to TRBJ1-2, with 7 bases lining up with TRBD1. CDR3 size: 14 residues. Germline lookup yields CDR1 SNHLY and CDR2 FYNNEI. V lost 6 bases and J lost 0; bases outside the gene matches: 4. CDR3 sequence reads: CASRMTGTNYGYTF. DNA for the CDR3: TGTGCCAGCAGAATGACAGGGACTAACTATGGCTACACCTTC. Filled out from reference TRBV2 and TRBJ1-2, the complete variable domain reads EPEVTQTPSHQVTQMGQEVILRCVPISNHLYFYWYRQILGQKVEFLVSFYNNEISEKSEIFDDQFSVERPDGSNFTLKIRSTKLEDSAMYFCASRMTGTNYGYTFGSGTRLTVV.

The sample holds one count of this clone. The chain combines TRBV20-1 with TRBJ2-3; 8 bases match TRBD1. Trimming cost V 4 bases and J 4 bases; bases outside gene matches: 7. Germline values: CDR1 DFQATT, CDR2 SNEGSKA (reference sequence). The CDR3 consists of 14 residues. The chain's CDR3 is CSAIDRGQADTQYF. The CDR3 bases are TGCAGTGCTATTGACAGGGGACAAGCAGATACGCAGTATTTT.

The chain joins TRBV6-2 or TRBV6-3 to TRBJ2-1; 9 bases align to TRBD2. Germline CDR1 is MNHEY and CDR2 is SVGEGT. The CDR3 has 15 residues. After removal of 6 bases from V and 6 bases from J, the junction contained 9 bases not matched to a gene. Here the CDR3 DNA reads TGTGCCAGCAGCCTCAAAGCGGGGGGAGGCAATGAGCAGTTCTTC. Protein sequence: CASSLKAGGGNEQFF.

Points on this clone: At one of its ends the junction is not consistent with the germline gene, which may arise from a read error. The chain is built from TRBV7-3 and TRBJ2-1; D might be TRBD1 (6 bases). Germline V CDR1 and CDR2: SGHTA, FQGTGA. This CDR3 comprises 13 residues. The CDR3 is CASSLTPGQMEFF. In DNA, the CDR3 is TGTGCCAGCAGCCTAACCCCCGGACAGATGGAGTTCTTC.

The chain couples TRBV19 to TRBJ1-2; a possible D gene is TRBD1 (6 bases). Germline values: CDR1 LNHDA, CDR2 SQIVND (reference sequence). Trimming pared 5 bases from V and 6 bases from J, leaving 16 bases between. This CDR3 region has 14 residues. The CDR3 DNA sequence: TGTGCCAGTAGTGTAACAGGGATTCGGCATGGCTACACCTTC. Translating gives CASSVTGIRHGYTF.

This clone was counted between two and nine times. This sequence joins TRBV11-2 and TRBJ2-3; 10 bases agree with TRBD2. The V gene's germline CDR1 is SGHAT and CDR2 FQNNGV. The ends lost 6 bases at V and 1 base at J; junction bases unmatched: 4. The CDR3 is made up of 15 amino acids. The CDR3 is CASRALAGGTDTQYF. Here the CDR3 DNA reads TGTGCCAGCAGGGCCCTAGCGGGGGGCACAGATACGCAGTATTTT.

This clone has a handful of counts. The V call is TRBV7-2, the J call TRBJ1-1, with 7 bases matching TRBD1. Trimming took 2 bases from V and 4 from J; bases not matched to a gene: 7. CDR3 length: 15 residues. The V gene's germline CDR1 is SGHTA and CDR2 FQGNSA. CDR3 in DNA: TGTGCCAGCAGCTTATCGAACAGGGGTATCACTGAAGCTTTCTTT. This gives the protein CASSLSNRGITEAFF.

This clone was seen only once. The genes are TRBV5-5 and TRBJ1-5, with D unclear. The V end was cut by 4 bases, the J end by 0 bases, with 11 bases between. CDR3 size: 15 residues. Germline V gives CDR1 SGHKS, CDR2 YYEKEE (reference sequence). The CDR3 nucleotides are TGTGCCAGCAGCGAGGGAACGGCTAGCAATCAGCCCCAGCATTTT. This codes for CASSEGTASNQPQHF.

This clone was observed a handful of times. The CDR3 loop is CAPSGTESTDTQYF. CDR3 nucleotide sequence: TGTGCACCTTCCGGGACAGAGAGCACAGATACGCAGTATTTT. The chain links TRBV30 to TRBJ2-3; TRBD1 agrees at 7 bases. Per the germline V gene, CDR1 is GTSNPN and CDR2 is SVGIG (reference sequence). The CDR3 runs to 14 residues.

The J gene is TRBJ2-5, the V gene TRBV5-1; TRBD1 aligns across 7 bases. CDR1 and CDR2 from the germline V gene are SGHRS and YFSETQ. V gave up 0 bases and J gave up 2 bases; unmatched junction bases: 4. This CDR3 has 15 amino acids. The CDR3 loop reads CASSLDGTAQETQYF. The CDR3 DNA sequence: TGCGCCAGCAGCTTGGATGGGACAGCACAAGAGACCCAGTACTTC.

This rearrangement joins TRBV9 to TRBJ2-1; 7 bases match TRBD2. The V segment lost 5 bases and the J segment 2 bases; nucleotides outside the gene matches: 4. Germline-derived CDR1 and CDR2 are SGDLS and YYNGEE. The length of the CDR3 is 14 residues. In nucleotides, the CDR3 is TGTGCCAGCAGTGGGGGGGTGACCTACAATGAGCAGTTCTTC. This gives the protein CASSGGVTYNEQFF.

This clone was detected only once. The V call is TRBV6-5, the J call TRBJ2-6, with TRBD1 as a possible D gene (6 bases). This CDR3 spans 14 amino acids. Trimming removed 4 bases from V and 2 bases from J, with 6 bases in between. The germline V gene has CDR1 MNHEY and CDR2 SVGAGI. The CDR3 loop is CASSWGPGANVLTF. The CDR3 coding sequence is TGTGCCAGCAGTTGGGGGCCTGGGGCCAACGTCCTGACTTTC.

The chain carries TRBV27 and TRBJ1-2; the D gene is possibly TRBD1 (5 bases). The V end lost 3 bases, the J end lost 3 bases, and 8 bases lay between the germline ends. This CDR3 contains 13 residues. In germline, CDR1 is MNHEY, CDR2 SMNVEV (reference sequence). The DNA of the CDR3 is TGTGCCAGCAGTTTTGGGGGGGACTATGGCTACACCTTC. Its translation: CASSFGGDYGYTF.

This clone was observed a handful of times. This chain uses TRBV6-6 with TRBJ2-2; a possible D gene is TRBD1 (5 bases). In germline, CDR1 is MNHNY, CDR2 SVGAGI (reference sequence). Trimming removed 2 bases at V and 8 bases at J, with 15 bases between. This CDR3 has 15 amino acids. The CDR3 bases are TGTGCCAGCAGTTACCCCCCGACAGTCTCGGGGGAGCTGTTTTTT. It specifies CASSYPPTVSGELFF.

The chain uses TRBV27 and TRBJ1-2, with D tentatively TRBD1 (5 bases). The V and J ends lost 5 bases and 7 bases respectively, with 14 bases between them. Germline assignment: CDR1 MNHEY and CDR2 SMNVEV (reference sequence). CDR3 length equals 13 residues. The CDR3 loop reads CASSAQGGGGYTF. The CDR3, as DNA: TGTGCCAGCAGTGCTCAGGGCGGGGGTGGCTACACCTTC.

The chain has TRBV11-2 and TRBJ1-1, with no clear D. Trimming took 2 bases from V and 4 from J, leaving 11 bases between them. The germline gives CDR1 SGHAT, CDR2 FQNNGV. CDR3 length: 14 residues. Here the CDR3 reads CASSLKGGGTEAFF. The CDR3 DNA sequence: TGTGCCAGCAGCTTAAAGGGAGGAGGCACTGAAGCTTTCTTT.

The V gene is TRBV2, the J gene TRBJ1-4, with D hard to call. The ends were cut back, 10 bases at V and 0 bases at J, with 12 bases in the middle. Per germline, CDR1 SNHLY and CDR2 FYNNEI. The CDR3 has 14 residues. The CDR3 is CATKADTTNEKLFF. CDR3 nucleotide sequence: TGTGCCACCAAAGCCGACACAACTAATGAAAAACTGTTTTTT.

This chain links TRBV29-1 with TRBJ1-6, with D possibly TRBD1 on 5 matching bases. V dropped 4 bases and J dropped 5 bases, with 12 bases sitting between them. This CDR3 is built from 14 residues. CDR1 and CDR2 from the germline V gene are SQVTM and ANQGSEA. In nucleotides, the CDR3 is TGCAGCGTTGCAGTTACAGGTGATAATTCACCCCTCCACTTT. Protein sequence: CSVAVTGDNSPLHF.

The chain carries TRBV9 and TRBJ2-5; D call uncertain. Germline V gives CDR1 SGDLS, CDR2 YYNGEE. The germline V and J ends were trimmed by 0 bases and 1 base, with 10 bases remaining between them. The CDR3 length is 15 residues. CDR3 DNA sequence: TGTGCCAGCAGCGTAGTACCCTACCCCCAAGAGACCCAGTACTTC. It translates to CASSVVPYPQETQYF. The whole variable domain, filled in from reference TRBV9 and TRBJ2-5, reads DSGVTQTPKHLITATGQRVTLRCSPRSGDLSVYWYQQSLDQGLQFLIQYYNGEERAKGNILERFSAQQFPDLHSELNLSSLELGDSALYFCASSVVPYPQETQYFGPGTRLLVL.

This clone was counted once. The CDR3 loop reads CASSGHRGGNQPQHF. CDR3 DNA sequence: TGTGCCAGCAGTGGTCACAGGGGCGGCAATCAGCCCCAGCATTTT. This chain links TRBV2 with TRBJ1-5; 7 positions agree with TRBD1. V was pared by 4 bases and J by 2 bases, with 5 bases of the junction left unmatched. The CDR3 totals 15 residues. The germline CDR1 and CDR2 sequences are SNHLY and FYNNEI. The entire variable domain, with the rest obtained from reference TRBV2 and TRBJ1-5, is as follows: EPEVTQTPSHQVTQMGQEVILRCVPISNHLYFYWYRQILGQKVEFLVSFYNNEISEKSEIFDDQFSVERPDGSNFTLKIRSTKLEDSAMYFCASSGHRGGNQPQHFGDGTRLSIL.

The rearrangement links TRBV18 to TRBJ1-3; possibly TRBD1 for D (6 bases). The V gene lost 5 bases and the J gene lost 1 base, with 12 bases spanning the gap. CDR3 length: 15 amino acids. Germline CDR1 is KGHSH and CDR2 is LQKENI. CDR3 nucleotide sequence: TGTGCCAGCTCATCCTACAGGGCATCTGGAAACACCATATATTTT. It is translated as CASSSYRASGNTIYF.

This clone was detected only a few times. This chain links TRBV5-5 with TRBJ1-1, with D possibly matching TRBD1 (5 bases). The V gene lost 4 bases and the J gene lost 5 bases, with 15 bases spanning the gap. The CDR3 spans 14 residues. Germline V gene data show CDR1 as SGHKS and CDR2 as YYEKEE (reference sequence). CDR3: CASSLGKGRTEAFF. For the CDR3, the DNA is TGTGCCAGCAGCCTGGGGAAGGGGAGGACTGAAGCTTTCTTT.

The gene calls are TRBV10-3 and TRBJ2-7, with 8 bases lining up with TRBD1. There are 12 residues in the CDR3. The J segment lost 3 bases and the V segment lost 11 bases, leaving 6 bases of the junction unmatched. CDR1 ENHRY and CDR2 SYGVKD come from the germline V gene. The DNA of the CDR3 is TGTGCCGTAAGGACAGGGAGCTACGAGCAGTACTTC. Translated: CAVRTGSYEQYF.

The rearrangement links TRBV19 to TRBJ1-2; D gene unclear. Germline V gene lookup returns CDR1 LNHDA and CDR2 SQIVND (reference sequence). Trimming removed 2 bases at V and 5 bases at J, with 9 bases between. This CDR3 contains 13 residues. The DNA of the CDR3 is TGTGCCAGTAGTATAAAAGTCGGGTATGGCTACACCTTC. Protein: CASSIKVGYGYTF.

The chain joins TRBV6-6 to TRBJ1-6; 10 bases agree with TRBD1. The CDR3 contains 16 residues. Germline trimming cut 7 bases from V and 7 bases from J; bases unmatched to any gene: 10. CDR1 is MNHNY and CDR2 is SVGAGI in the germline V gene (reference sequence). The CDR3 DNA reads as TGTGCCAGCAAGTTCGCGGACAGGGGGTACAATTCACCCCTCCACTTT. It encodes CASKFADRGYNSPLHF.

The CDR3 protein is CAWGQGQGRTGELFF. The CDR3 DNA reads as TGTGCCTGGGGTCAGGGACAGGGTCGCACCGGGGAGCTGTTTTTT. This chain links TRBV30 with TRBJ2-2; 9 bases match TRBD1. Germline V gene sequence: CDR1 GTSNPN, CDR2 SVGIG (reference sequence). CDR3 length: 15 residues. Trimming cost V 5 bases and J 4 bases; bases outside gene matches: 8.

The chain couples TRBV7-9 to TRBJ2-1; D might be TRBD1 (6 bases). The CDR3 spans 13 residues. The V end lost 5 bases, the J end lost 5 bases, and 10 bases lay between the germline ends. In germline, CDR1 is SEHNR, CDR2 FQNEAQ (reference sequence). The DNA of the CDR3 is TGTGCCAGCAGCCGACAGGTGAACAATGAGCAGTTCTTC. Its protein is CASSRQVNNEQFF.